The 14 T cell receptor beta chains below all came from one sample that was sequenced in a study of blood T cell repertoires in COVID-19. The method was immunoSEQ multiplex PCR; TCRdb's version includes in-frame clones alone and lacks a portion of them. The table lists about 74,000 clones, more than 85% of them singletons. The sample comprised peripheral blood. These receptors were taken from a woman aged 60 to 75 with active COVID-19.

This chain uses TRBV5-1 with TRBJ2-5; TRBD1 agrees at 9 bases. The CDR3 has 16 residues. Germline trimming cut 3 bases from V and 4 bases from J; bases unmatched to any gene: 10. Germline V gene lookup returns CDR1 SGHRS and CDR2 YFSETQ. The DNA for the CDR3 is TGCGCCAGCAGCTCCGGGACAGGGCCTTTTGGAGAGACCCAGTACTTC. Its translation is CASSSGTGPFGETQYF.

The gene calls are TRBV5-4 and TRBJ1-1; 8 bases fit TRBD1. Unmatched junction bases numbered 5, after V lost 3 bases and J lost 1 base. CDR1 SGHNT and CDR2 YYREEE come from the germline V gene (reference sequence). The CDR3 runs to 15 residues. CDR3 sequence: CASSSRQGKNTEAFF. CDR3 DNA sequence: TGTGCCAGCAGCTCGCGACAGGGGAAGAACACTGAAGCTTTCTTT.

The chain uses TRBV4-2 and TRBJ2-1; 10 bases match TRBD2. The germline V gene encodes CDR1 LGHNA and CDR2 YNFKEQ. The CDR3 runs to 16 residues. With 0 bases clipped from V and 4 bases from J, the junction kept 3 bases outside the gene matches. The CDR3 loop reads CASSQDGLAAYNEQFF. Here the CDR3 DNA reads TGTGCCAGCAGCCAAGATGGACTAGCGGCTTACAATGAGCAGTTCTTC.

The chain joins TRBV7-2 to TRBJ1-5; D call uncertain. The germline V gene has CDR1 SGHTA and CDR2 FQGNSA. V was cut by 2 bases and J by 0 bases, with 14 bases left in between. The CDR3 consists of 17 residues. CDR3 nucleotide sequence: TGTGCCAGCAGCTTAAGCGGAAACACTTATAGCAATCAGCCCCAGCATTTT. Its translation is CASSLSGNTYSNQPQHF. Supplemented by reference TRBV7-2 and TRBJ1-5, the full variable domain reads GAGVSQSPSNKVTEKGKDVELRCDPISGHTALYWYRQSLGQGLEFLIYFQGNSAPDKSGLPSDRFSAERTGGSVSTLTIQRTQQEDSAVYLCASSLSGNTYSNQPQHFGDGTRLSIL.

The rearrangement links TRBV27 to TRBJ2-7; maybe TRBD2 (5 bases). Germline assignment: CDR1 MNHEY and CDR2 SMNVEV (reference sequence). The CDR3 totals 14 residues. The V gene lost 0 bases and the J gene lost 3 bases, with 9 bases spanning the gap. The CDR3 sequence is CASSLSVRDYEQYF. DNA for the CDR3: TGTGCCAGCAGTTTATCCGTGAGGGACTACGAGCAGTACTTC.

This clone has just one count. The chain has TRBV7-2 and TRBJ2-1; 14 bases match TRBD2. V shed 2 bases and J 6 bases; nucleotides not matched to a gene: 3. Germline V gene data show CDR1 as SGHTA and CDR2 as FQGNSA. The CDR3 is 16 amino acids. Here the CDR3 DNA reads TGTGCCAGCAGCTTATCCGGGACTAGCGGGAGCAATGAGCAGTTCTTC. Protein: CASSLSGTSGSNEQFF.

The rearrangement uses TRBV9 and TRBJ2-1; a possible D gene is TRBD2 (7 bases). The CDR3 totals 16 residues. The V gene lost 0 bases and the J gene lost 4 bases, with 14 bases spanning the gap. Per germline, CDR1 SGDLS and CDR2 YYNGEE. CDR3 sequence reads: CASSVGGGAAYNEQFF. CDR3 nucleotide sequence: TGTGCCAGCAGCGTAGGAGGGGGGGCGGCTTACAATGAGCAGTTCTTC. The full variable domain, with the rest looked up from reference TRBV9 and TRBJ2-1, is DSGVTQTPKHLITATGQRVTLRCSPRSGDLSVYWYQQSLDQGLQFLIQYYNGEERAKGNILERFSAQQFPDLHSELNLSSLELGDSALYFCASSVGGGAAYNEQFFGPGTRLTVL.

The chain joins TRBV19 to TRBJ2-3; maybe TRBD1 (7 bases). This CDR3 is 15 amino acids long. Trimming stripped 3 bases from V and 4 bases from J, with 14 bases between. Germline lookup yields CDR1 LNHDA and CDR2 SQIVND (reference sequence). This CDR3 reads CASSIPRGAADTQYF. The DNA for the CDR3 is TGTGCCAGTAGTATCCCCAGGGGGGCGGCAGATACGCAGTATTTT.

The V gene is TRBV28, the J gene TRBJ2-1; the match to TRBD2 covers 8 bases. The junction had 10 bases not matched to a gene; V was cut back by 4 bases and J by 8 bases. CDR3 length: 15 residues. Germline V CDR1 and CDR2: MDHEN, SYDVKM. CDR3 DNA: TGTGCCAGCAGTTCCCGTAGAGCGGGAGTCTATGAGCAGTTCTTC. The encoded protein is CASSSRRAGVYEQFF. Looking up the rest from reference TRBV28 and TRBJ2-1 gives the full variable domain: DVKVTQSSRYLVKRTGEKVFLECVQDMDHENMFWYRQDPGLGLRLIYFSYDVKMKEKGDIPEGYSVSREKKERFSLILESASTNQTSMYLCASSSRRAGVYEQFFGPGTRLTVL.

This clone showed up just a few times. V and J are TRBV6-5 and TRBJ1-6; D not resolved. The CDR3 covers 14 residues. CDR1 MNHEY and CDR2 SVGAGI come from the germline V gene. Trimming stripped 8 bases from V and 5 bases from J, with 13 bases between. CDR3 DNA sequence: TGTGCCAGCCTCCCCCGGTCTAATAATTCACCCCTCCACTTT. As protein: CASLPRSNNSPLHF.

The chain recombines TRBV20-1 with TRBJ1-1; no clear D. V lost 5 bases, J lost 11 bases, and 12 bases lay in between. CDR1 DFQATT and CDR2 SNEGSKA come from the germline V gene (reference sequence). The CDR3 runs to 10 residues. In nucleotides, the CDR3 is TGCAGTGCTGCGGTGTTGGTTGCTTTCTTT. Amino acid sequence: CSAAVLVAFF.

V gene TRBV6-5 combines with J gene TRBJ1-6; 9 bases map to TRBD1. Germline V gene lookup returns CDR1 MNHEY and CDR2 SVGAGI. The CDR3 spans 15 residues. V trimming: 4 bases; J trimming: 8 bases; junction bases outside the gene matches: 6. The CDR3 sequence: CASSSLTGGDSPLHF. As DNA, the CDR3 is TGTGCCAGCAGTTCGTTGACAGGGGGGGATTCACCCCTCCACTTT.

The chain is built from TRBV5-1 and TRBJ2-1; 9 positions agree with TRBD1. The junction had 5 bases not matched to a gene; V was cut back by 5 bases and J by 2 bases. The CDR3 is made up of 15 amino acids. Germline CDR1 and CDR2: SGHRS and YFSETQ. The DNA of the CDR3 is TGCGCCAGCAGGGCCGGGACAGGGACCTACAATGAGCAGTTCTTC. Protein sequence: CASRAGTGTYNEQFF. Drawing the rest from reference TRBV5-1 and TRBJ2-1, the complete variable domain is KAGVTQTPRYLIKTRGQQVTLSCSPISGHRSVSWYQQTPGQGLQFLFEYFSETQRNKGNFPGRFSGRQFSNSRSEMNVSTLELGDSALYLCASRAGTGTYNEQFFGPGTRLTVL.

The chain joins TRBV30 to TRBJ2-2, with a possible D match to TRBD1 (6 bases). Germline assignment: CDR1 GTSNPN and CDR2 SVGIG (reference sequence). CDR3 size: 12 residues. The germline V and J ends were trimmed by 5 bases and 6 bases, with 10 bases remaining between them. This chain's CDR3 is CAWGNRAGELFF. The CDR3, as DNA: TGTGCCTGGGGGAACAGGGCCGGGGAGCTGTTTTTT. The full variable domain, its missing parts supplied by reference TRBV30 and TRBJ2-2, is SQTIHQWPATLVQPVGSPLSLECTVEGTSNPNLYWYRQAAGRGLQLLFYSVGIGQISSEVPQNLSASRPQDRQFILSSKKLLLSDSGFYLCAWGNRAGELFFGEGSRLTVL.